This T cell receptor (beta chain) was documented in a study of PD-L1 blockade in urothelial cancer. The method was immunoSEQ multiplex PCR; TCRdb's version includes in-frame clones alone and lacks a portion of them. The repertoire has about 52,000 clones, roughly 75% of them found once; the top ten carry over 4%. Stated time point: pretreatment peripheral blood. The CDR3 consists of 19 residues. J lost 6 bases, V lost 0 bases, and 10 bases had no gene match. Germline V gene data show CDR1 as SGHNT and CDR2 as YYREEE (reference sequence). The source was PBMCs, collected around atezolizumab (anti-PD-L1) treatment. This sequence joins TRBV5-4 and TRBJ2-2; TRBD2 matches 14 bases. The TCR sequence derives from a man in his 70s with urothelial cancer. CDR3 residues: CASSLGFRLAGGRSGELFF. The CDR3 DNA reads as TGTGCCAGCAGCTTGGGCTTTAGACTAGCGGGAGGGCGTTCCGGGGAGCTGTTTTTT.